These 28 T cell receptor beta chains were all obtained from the same sample, sequenced in a study of beta chain features in type 1 diabetes (dated by TCRdb to 2017 to 2018). Results and caveats for the whole study, not just this receptor: A moderate but significant shortening of TCRB CDR3 length was observed in type 1 diabetes patients in all four CD4+ subsets.

These receptors lack a known antigen. The method was the immunoSEQ multiplex PCR assay. The entire isolated RNA was reverse transcribed using the High Capacity cDNA Reverse Transcription Kit, and thus expressed TCRB transcripts were sequenced. In its TCRdb copy, this immuneACCESS table keeps in-frame sequences only and misses some clones. Where compared with another copy, unresolved V genes explain less than half of these, and the others have no known cause. The sample table contains around 160,000 clones; only one count was recorded for around 63% of them. The ten biggest clones cover around 0.096% of the sample. The specimen was naive CD4+ T cells from blood. The meaning of the sample's cell subset or site label: true naive CD4+ T cells. These receptors were taken from a young man with type 1 diabetes.

The chain has TRBV5-4 and TRBJ2-5, with TRBD2 matching over 9 bases. The ends lost 4 bases at V and 5 bases at J; junction bases unmatched: 6. The CDR3 has 14 amino acids. Germline CDR1 reads SGHNT; CDR2 reads YYREEE (reference sequence). CDR3 nucleotides: TGTGCCAGCAGCACCTGGACTAGCGCGGAGACCCAGTACTTC. Its translation: CASSTWTSAETQYF.

CDR3 DNA: TGCGCCAGCAGCCAAGATGAATCCTACGAGCAGTACTTC. Translated, it gives CASSQDESYEQYF. The chain recombines TRBV5-1 with TRBJ2-7; D is uncertain. CDR3 length: 13 amino acids. Germline CDR1 SGHRS, CDR2 YFSETQ. Deletions cut 4 bases from V and 1 base from J, with 9 bases between.

The CDR3 nucleotides are TGCAGCGCTGTAGGTGTCACTGAAGCTTTCTTT. It codes for CSAVGVTEAFF. The rearrangement uses TRBV29-1 and TRBJ1-1; no firm D call. From germline, CDR1 is SQVTM and CDR2 ANQGSEA. The V and J ends lost 7 bases and 4 bases respectively, with 10 bases between them. The CDR3 length is 11 residues.

The chain recombines TRBV11-2 with TRBJ1-5; tentatively, D is TRBD1 (6 bases). The V gene lost 0 bases and the J gene lost 5 bases, with 11 bases spanning the gap. Per the germline V gene, CDR1 is SGHAT and CDR2 is FQNNGV. This CDR3 region has 15 residues. This chain's CDR3 is CASSLDNWGHQPQHF. The CDR3, as DNA: TGTGCCAGCAGCTTAGATAATTGGGGGCATCAGCCCCAGCATTTT.

This clone was observed a few times. This rearrangement joins TRBV20-1 to TRBJ1-1, with a weak D call TRBD1 (5 bases). Germline V gene data show CDR1 as DFQATT and CDR2 as SNEGSKA (reference sequence). The CDR3 consists of 11 residues. CDR3 loop: CSRGDSIRAFF. CDR3 nucleotide sequence: TGCAGCCGCGGGGACTCAATCAGGGCTTTCTTT.

This clone was seen more than once but under ten times. The rearrangement links TRBV29-1 to TRBJ1-1; no reliable D call. CDR1 and CDR2 (germline): SQVTM, ANQGSEA. The V gene lost 0 bases and the J gene lost 5 bases, with 7 bases spanning the gap. The CDR3 length is 12 residues. In nucleotides, the CDR3 is TGCAGCGTTGAAGATCTGGGAACTGAAGCTTTCTTT. Its translation: CSVEDLGTEAFF.

The V gene is TRBV30, the J gene TRBJ1-5; 7 positions agree with TRBD1. Germline trimming cut 0 bases from V and 4 bases from J; bases unmatched to any gene: 3. Per the germline V gene, CDR1 is GTSNPN and CDR2 is SVGIG (reference sequence). The CDR3 contains 14 residues. Written as DNA, the CDR3 is TGTGCCTGGAGTGTACGACAGGGAAATCAGCCCCAGCATTTT. The encoded protein is CAWSVRQGNQPQHF.

This clone was picked up a small number of times. The rearrangement uses TRBV29-1 and TRBJ2-7; possible D gene TRBD1, 5 bases. The CDR3 has 12 residues. The V gene's germline CDR1 is SQVTM and CDR2 ANQGSEA. Trimming left V 6 bases short and J 6 bases short, with 15 bases between. CDR3 residues: CSVREGVGEQYF. Here the CDR3 DNA reads TGCAGCGTCAGGGAAGGGGTTGGCGAGCAGTACTTC.

As DNA, the CDR3 is TGTGCCAGCAGCGGGGAGGGCACAGATACGCAGTATTTT. Its protein product is CASSGEGTDTQYF. The chain is built from TRBV9 and TRBJ2-3, with D possibly being TRBD2 (6 bases). Looked up from germline, CDR1 is SGDLS and CDR2 is YYNGEE. The V and J ends lost 3 bases and 1 base respectively, with 6 bases between them. The CDR3 covers 13 residues.

The J gene is TRBJ2-7, the V gene TRBV7-9; 11 nucleotides align to TRBD2. From germline, CDR1 is SEHNR and CDR2 FQNEAQ (reference sequence). This CDR3 has 15 amino acids. The J segment lost 7 bases and the V segment lost 5 bases, leaving 10 bases of the junction unmatched. The CDR3 DNA reads as TGTGCCAGCAGCCAGGGACTAGCGGATCTTTTAGAGCAGTACTTC. As protein: CASSQGLADLLEQYF.

This sequence joins TRBV5-1 and TRBJ1-4; 10 bases are a match to TRBD1. This CDR3 region has 14 residues. Per germline, CDR1 SGHRS and CDR2 YFSETQ. J gave up 8 bases and V 4 bases, and 5 bases lay outside the gene matches. In DNA, the CDR3 is TGCGCCAGCAGCCCCGGACAGGGGGGCGAAAAACTGTTTTTT. This sequence encodes CASSPGQGGEKLFF.

The rearrangement links TRBV19 to TRBJ2-7; D is possibly TRBD1 or TRBD2 (5 bases each). Germline V gives CDR1 LNHDA, CDR2 SQIVND (reference sequence). The V end was cut by 5 bases, the J end by 0 bases, with 20 bases between. This CDR3 has 17 residues. The CDR3 DNA reads TGTGCCAGTAGTGAGGGGACCACAAAATCGGCCTCCTACGAGCAGTACTTC. Translating gives CASSEGTTKSASYEQYF. Full variable domain (remainder filled in from reference TRBV19 and TRBJ2-7): DGGITQSPKYLFRKEGQNVTLSCEQNLNHDAMYWYRQDPGQGLRLIYYSQIVNDFQKGDIAEGYSVSREKKESFPLTVTSAQKNPTAFYLCASSEGTTKSASYEQYFGPGTRLTVT.

The chain recombines TRBV7-2 with TRBJ2-3; TRBD2 agrees at 7 bases. J was trimmed by 5 bases and V by 4 bases; bases with no gene match: 6. The CDR3 contains 14 residues. The germline CDR1 and CDR2 sequences are SGHTA and FQGNSA. As DNA, the CDR3 is TGTGCCAGCAGCTCCCAGTGGGGGGGAGATACGCAGTATTTT. Protein sequence: CASSSQWGGDTQYF.

The table lists this clone with a few counts. The chain combines TRBV15 with TRBJ2-1; 7 bases fit TRBD2. Looked up from germline, CDR1 is LNHNV and CDR2 is YYDKDF (reference sequence). This CDR3 region has 15 residues. J gave up 4 bases and V 3 bases, and 6 bases lay outside the gene matches. The CDR3 bases are TGTGCCACCAGCAGGATCGCGGGACTATACAATGAGCAGTTCTTC. It specifies CATSRIAGLYNEQFF.

This sequence joins TRBV9 and TRBJ2-7, with TRBD2 matching over 7 bases. Trimming cost V 0 bases and J 3 bases; bases outside gene matches: 6. CDR3 size: 15 residues. Germline V gives CDR1 SGDLS, CDR2 YYNGEE. The CDR3 sequence: CASSVATSAVYEQYF. As DNA, the CDR3 is TGTGCCAGCAGCGTAGCTACTAGCGCGGTCTACGAGCAGTACTTC.

The gene calls are TRBV9 and TRBJ2-6; D is undetermined. In germline, CDR1 is SGDLS, CDR2 YYNGEE. The CDR3 is 15 residues long. With 4 bases removed from V and 2 bases from J, the gap between germline ends came to 10 bases. The CDR3 spells CASSQSPAGANVLTF. CDR3 nucleotide sequence: TGTGCCAGCAGCCAATCCCCGGCTGGGGCCAACGTCCTGACTTTC.

The chain combines TRBV30 with TRBJ1-6; no clear D. Germline-derived CDR1 and CDR2 are GTSNPN and SVGIG (reference sequence). Trimming took off 7 bases at V and 14 bases at J, with 18 bases between the two ends. The CDR3 extends over 12 amino acids. The CDR3 is CAFREAPKTLHF. DNA for the CDR3: TGTGCCTTCCGAGAAGCCCCCAAGACCCTCCACTTT. The variable domain in full, completed from reference TRBV30 and TRBJ1-6, reads SQTIHQWPATLVQPVGSPLSLECTVEGTSNPNLYWYRQAAGRGLQLLFYSVGIGQISSEVPQNLSASRPQDRQFILSSKKLLLSDSGFYLCAFREAPKTLHFGNGTRLTVT.

J is TRBJ2-2 and V is TRBV2; possibly TRBD1 for D (6 bases). Trimming removed 7 bases from V and 2 bases from J, with 11 bases in between. Germline V gene sequence: CDR1 SNHLY, CDR2 FYNNEI. The CDR3 loop spans 14 amino acids. The CDR3 reads CASKGTINTGELFF. CDR3 nucleotide sequence: TGTGCCAGCAAGGGGACAATCAACACCGGGGAGCTGTTTTTT.

This clone was seen only a few times. The CDR3 here is CASSQGQGVDADTQYF. The DNA of the CDR3 is TGCGCCAGCAGCCAAGGACAGGGGGTAGACGCAGATACGCAGTATTTT. This chain uses TRBV4-1 with TRBJ2-3, with 9 bases matching TRBD1. Germline CDR1 MGHRA, CDR2 YSYEKL. The CDR3 is 16 amino acids. Losses at the gene ends were 1 base for V and 4 bases for J; bases not matched to a gene: 6.

V usage is TRBV30 and J usage is TRBJ1-6; D may be TRBD1 (5 bases). V lost 7 bases to trimming and J lost 3 bases, with 13 bases between them. The CDR3 extends over 14 amino acids. Germline V gene lookup returns CDR1 GTSNPN and CDR2 SVGIG (reference sequence). CDR3 bases: TGTGCCTTCCTCGGGGGTGGCTATAATTCACCCCTCCACTTT. This translates into CAFLGGGYNSPLHF.

This clone was counted between two and nine times. This sequence joins TRBV7-9 and TRBJ2-3, with D possibly being TRBD2 (6 bases). V lost 1 base, J lost 5 bases, and 7 bases lay in between. Germline loops: CDR1 SEHNR, CDR2 FQNEAQ (reference sequence). This CDR3 region has 13 residues. CDR3 sequence (DNA): TGTGCCAGCAGCTTAGGCGGGGAAGATACGCAGTATTTT. It yields the protein CASSLGGEDTQYF.

The chain carries TRBV7-2 and TRBJ1-2; TRBD1 aligns across 7 bases. The CDR3 has 15 amino acids. Germline V CDR1 and CDR2: SGHTA, FQGNSA. Losses at the gene ends were 5 bases for V and 2 bases for J; bases not matched to a gene: 8. As DNA, the CDR3 is TGTGCCAGCAGCCTCCGGGACAGCGGGAACTATGGCTACACCTTC. It translates to CASSLRDSGNYGYTF.

The rearrangement uses TRBV29-1 and TRBJ2-7; D gene uncertain. V lost 3 bases to trimming and J lost 3 bases, with 6 bases between them. The CDR3 extends over 11 amino acids. CDR1 is SQVTM and CDR2 is ANQGSEA in the germline V gene. CDR3 region: CSVDTRYEQYF. CDR3 bases: TGCAGCGTTGATACTCGCTACGAGCAGTACTTC.

The CDR3 sequence is CASSVDGRGEETQYF. The CDR3 coding sequence is TGTGCCAGCAGCGTAGATGGCCGGGGCGAAGAGACCCAGTACTTC. This rearrangement joins TRBV9 to TRBJ2-5; either TRBD1 or TRBD2 may fit D (5 bases each). This CDR3 has 15 residues. Trimming took off 0 bases at V and 3 bases at J, with 12 bases between the two ends. The germline V gene has CDR1 SGDLS and CDR2 YYNGEE.

The chain couples TRBV18 to TRBJ1-5; 10 bases are shared with TRBD1. V gave up 1 base and J gave up 0 bases; unmatched junction bases: 6. CDR1 is KGHSH, CDR2 LQKENI, per germline. The CDR3 is made up of 18 amino acids. The CDR3 sequence: CASSPQAGTGVSNQPQHF. CDR3 nucleotide sequence: TGTGCCAGCTCACCACAGGCCGGGACAGGGGTTAGCAATCAGCCCCAGCATTTT.

This rearrangement joins TRBV6-5 to TRBJ2-7; D tentatively reads TRBD1 or TRBD2 (5 bases each). This CDR3 contains 14 residues. CDR1 is MNHEY, CDR2 SVGAGI, per germline. Trimming stripped 2 bases from V and 3 bases from J, with 11 bases between. The CDR3 DNA sequence: TGTGCCAGCAGTTACGAAGAGGGGCTCTACGAGCAGTACTTC. Its translation is CASSYEEGLYEQYF.

This clone was picked up one time. The CDR3 here is CASSPGGGYGYTF. The CDR3 coding sequence is TGTGCCAGCAGCCCAGGGGGCGGCTATGGCTACACCTTC. This sequence joins TRBV25-1 and TRBJ1-2; the match to TRBD1 covers 8 bases. The V gene end was trimmed by 6 bases and the J gene end by 4 bases; junction bases not matched to a gene: 4. The length of the CDR3 is 13 residues. The germline V gene encodes CDR1 MGHDK and CDR2 SYGVNS.

The rearrangement links TRBV30 to TRBJ2-5; the match to TRBD1 covers 8 bases. Germline trimming cut 0 bases from V and 3 bases from J; bases unmatched to any gene: 15. The CDR3 covers 18 residues. Germline CDR1 GTSNPN, CDR2 SVGIG (reference sequence). In DNA, the CDR3 is TGTGCCTGGAGTGTCCCAGTGGGGACAGGCACCACAGAAGAGACCCAGTACTTC. As protein: CAWSVPVGTGTTEETQYF.